These T cell receptor beta chains were read from a single sample in a study of T cell repertoires in cytomegalovirus infection. MiXCR was run by TCRdb on the reads, yielding one entry per CDR3 protein. The sample includes approximately 500,000 distinct CDR3 sequences, approximately 15% of them seen just once. Material for sequencing was CD8+ T cells from PBMCs. The origin of the receptors is a human donor in good health (CMV status not recorded). Some clones in this sample may be carry-over from other donors' samples. Each CDR3 is given with its conserved first and last residue. A D gene is named only where the DNA matches it firmly. The size field is filled for only some rows; it gives once, few, many or a size class.

v_gene	j_gene	d_gene	abundance	CDR3nt	CDR3aa
TRBV6-1	TRBJ1-2	TRBD1	.	TGTGCCAGCAGTACAGGGGGCAGGGGCTACACCTTC	CASSTGGRGYTF
TRBV27	TRBJ2-4	TRBD1	few	TGTGCCAGCAGGGCCGGGACAGGGAGCGGAGCCAAAAACATTCAGTACTTC	CASRAGTGSGAKNIQYF
TRBV6-2/TRBV6-3	TRBJ1-3	.	few	TGTGCCAGCAGTTACGGGGGCGTCTCTGGAAACACCATATATTTT	CASSYGGVSGNTIYF
TRBV28	TRBJ2-7	TRBD1	few	TGTGCCAGCAGTTCCCTCAGGGGGTCCGAGCAGTACTTC	CASSSLRGSEQYF
TRBV27	TRBJ1-3	TRBD1	many	TGTGCCAGCAGTACCCGGGACAGGGTGTCTGGAAACACCATATATTTT	CASSTRDRVSGNTIYF
TRBV7-6	TRBJ2-1	TRBD2	many	TGTGCCAGCAGCTTAGCAGCGGGGGGCCCGGTTGAGCAGTTCTTC	CASSLAAGGPVEQFF
TRBV9	TRBJ2-2	.	.	TGTGCCAGCAGCGTAGGCGGGGTTAACACCGGGGAGCTGTTTTTT	CASSVGGVNTGELFF
TRBV7-2	TRBJ2-3	.	many	TGTGCCAGCAGCAAGGCCAGGGGCACAGATACGCAGTATTTT	CASSKARGTDTQYF
TRBV7-9	TRBJ1-1	TRBD1	many	TGTGCCAGCTGGGGACAGTTGAACACTGAAGCTTTCTTT	CASWGQLNTEAFF
TRBV9	TRBJ1-5	.	few	TGTGCCAGCAGCGTGGGCAGCGATAGCAATCAGCCCCAGCATTTT	CASSVGSDSNQPQHF
TRBV27	TRBJ2-7	TRBD1	.	TGTGCCAGCAGTTTAAATATGGGGACAGTATCCTACGAGCAGTACTTC	CASSLNMGTVSYEQYF
TRBV6-6	TRBJ1-6	.	many	TGTGCCAGCAGTGTCAAAGGGTTCAGGTCACCCCTCCACTTT	CASSVKGFRSPLHF
TRBV4-1	TRBJ2-7	.	.	TGCGCCAGCAGCCAAGATCCAGGAGCACCCTCCTACGAGCAGTACTTC	CASSQDPGAPSYEQYF
TRBV4-1	TRBJ1-1	.	many	TGCGCCAGCAGCGTCCTGAGGGGGAACACTGAAGCTTTCTTT	CASSVLRGNTEAFF
TRBV4-2	TRBJ2-7	.	many	TGTGCCAGCAGCCTTCTAGAGGGGGGGAACGAGCAGTACTTC	CASSLLEGGNEQYF
TRBV20-1	TRBJ2-4	TRBD1	many	TGCAGTGCTAGAGAAAAACCGGGACAGGGTGGGTGGAGCATTCAGTACTTC	CSAREKPGQGGWSIQYF
TRBV7-2	TRBJ1-1	.	many	TGTGCCAGCAGCTTAGCGGAGGCAGGGGTGGCTGAAGCTTTCTTT	CASSLAEAGVAEAFF
TRBV15	TRBJ2-7	TRBD2	.	TGTGCCACCAGCAGGACTAGCGGGAGGGCCTCCTACGAGCAGTACTTC	CATSRTSGRASYEQYF
TRBV27	TRBJ2-7	TRBD2	many	TGTGCCAGCAGTTTATCGAAGCGGGAGGCACCCTACGAGCAGTACTTC	CASSLSKREAPYEQYF
TRBV7-9	TRBJ1-5	TRBD1	many	TGTGCCAGCAGCTTAGGGACAGGGACAAATCAGCCCCAGCATTTT	CASSLGTGTNQPQHF
TRBV12-3/TRBV12-4	TRBJ2-7	.	many	TGTGCCAGCAGCTCCGGTTACGAGCAGTACTTC	CASSSGYEQYF
TRBV6-1	TRBJ2-5	TRBD2	.	TGTGCCAGCAGTTACAAGCGGGAGGCGTCGGCGACCCAGTACTTC	CASSYKREASATQYF
TRBV12-3/TRBV12-4	TRBJ2-2	TRBD1	few	TGTGCCAGCAGTACACCGGGACAGGGGGACACCGGGGAGCTGTTTTTT	CASSTPGQGDTGELFF
TRBV6-2/TRBV6-3	TRBJ2-5	.	.	TGTGCCAGCAGTTACTCGTCGGGAGGGGGCACGGAGACCCAGTACTTC	CASSYSSGGGTETQYF
TRBV7-9	TRBJ2-3	TRBD1	few	TGTGCCAGCAGCCCAGACAGGGGGTGGGACACAGATACGCAGTATTTT	CASSPDRGWDTDTQYF
TRBV4-1	TRBJ2-7	TRBD1	few	TGCGCCAGCAGAGCCGGGACAGGCAACTACGAGCAGTACTTC	CASRAGTGNYEQYF
TRBV11-2	TRBJ1-6	TRBD1	many	TGTGCCAGCAGCCCCTGGACAGGAGGAAATTCACCCCTCCACTTT	CASSPWTGGNSPLHF